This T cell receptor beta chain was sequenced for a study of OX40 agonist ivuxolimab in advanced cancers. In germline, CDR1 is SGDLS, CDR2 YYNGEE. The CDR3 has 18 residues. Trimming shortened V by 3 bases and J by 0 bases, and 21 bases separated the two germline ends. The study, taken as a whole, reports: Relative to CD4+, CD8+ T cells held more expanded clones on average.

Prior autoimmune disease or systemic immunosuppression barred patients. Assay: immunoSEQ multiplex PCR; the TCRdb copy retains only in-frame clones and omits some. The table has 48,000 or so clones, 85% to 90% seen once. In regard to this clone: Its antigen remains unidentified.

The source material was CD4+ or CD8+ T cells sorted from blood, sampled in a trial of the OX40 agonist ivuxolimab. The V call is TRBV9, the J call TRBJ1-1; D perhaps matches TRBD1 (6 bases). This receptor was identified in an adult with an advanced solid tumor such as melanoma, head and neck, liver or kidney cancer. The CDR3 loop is CASSGGPRQFHMNTEAFF. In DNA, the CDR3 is TGTGCCAGCAGCGGGGGGCCCCGACAGTTTCATATGAACACTGAAGCTTTCTTT. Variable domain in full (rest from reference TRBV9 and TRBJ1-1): DSGVTQTPKHLITATGQRVTLRCSPRSGDLSVYWYQQSLDQGLQFLIQYYNGEERAKGNILERFSAQQFPDLHSELNLSSLELGDSALYFCASSGGPRQFHMNTEAFFGQGTRLTVV.